A selection of T cell receptor beta chains follows, all from one sample in a study of blood T cell repertoires in COVID-19. The data were produced by immunoSEQ multiplex PCR, yet TCRdb's version contains in-frame clones alone and is incomplete. The repertoire consists of roughly 230,000 clones, with over 65% occurring once and the leading ten covering approximately 3.6%. The source material was PBMCs or T cells enriched from blood (not recorded which). These receptors all stem from a woman aged 60-75 years who had recovered from COVID-19. CDR3s include the opening cysteine and the closing phenylalanine or tryptophan. The order of the fields is J gene, D gene, V gene, clone size, CDR3 DNA, CDR3 protein. The D gene is left open where the match is weak. The size field is filled for only some rows; it gives once, few, many or a size class.

j_call: TRBJ2-6
d_call: -
v_call: TRBV27
clone_size: -
cdr3_nt: TGTGCCAGCAGTTTGACAGGCGCGCGAGGGGCCAACGTCCTGACTTTC
cdr3_aa: CASSLTGARGANVLTF

j_call: TRBJ2-1
d_call: -
v_call: TRBV7-2
clone_size: -
cdr3_nt: TGTGCCAGCAGCCGTGACAGGTTATCCTACAATGAGCAGTTCTTC
cdr3_aa: CASSRDRLSYNEQFF

j_call: TRBJ1-1
d_call: -
v_call: TRBV7-2
clone_size: -
cdr3_nt: TGTGCCAGCTCCCGTGTGTTGGCGGACACTGAAGCTTTCTTT
cdr3_aa: CASSRVLADTEAFF

j_call: TRBJ1-6
d_call: -
v_call: TRBV4-2
clone_size: -
cdr3_nt: TGTGCCAGCAGCCAAGACACCCAGGGAGGCAATTCACCCCTCCACTTT
cdr3_aa: CASSQDTQGGNSPLHF

j_call: TRBJ1-5
d_call: TRBD1
v_call: TRBV29-1
clone_size: -
cdr3_nt: TGCAGCGCACAGGGGGGGGTCGGCCAGCCCCAGCATTTT
cdr3_aa: CSAQGGVGQPQHF

j_call: TRBJ2-1
d_call: TRBD2
v_call: TRBV2
clone_size: -
cdr3_nt: TGTGCCAGCATTTTGACTAGCGGGGGGGCCAGTGAGCAGTTCTTC
cdr3_aa: CASILTSGGASEQFF

j_call: TRBJ2-5
d_call: -
v_call: TRBV18
clone_size: -
cdr3_nt: TGTGCCAGCTCAGTCCCCGGGACTGTACAAGAGACCCAGTACTTC
cdr3_aa: CASSVPGTVQETQYF

j_call: TRBJ1-2
d_call: -
v_call: TRBV19
clone_size: -
cdr3_nt: TGTGCCAGTAGAAACCCTGCAGGGTACAACTATGGCTACACCTTC
cdr3_aa: CASRNPAGYNYGYTF

j_call: TRBJ2-3
d_call: -
v_call: TRBV5-4
clone_size: -
cdr3_nt: TGTGCCAGCAGGGGGGGAAGCGTGAGCCACGGGGATACGCAGTATTTT
cdr3_aa: CASRGGSVSHGDTQYF

j_call: TRBJ2-3
d_call: -
v_call: TRBV7-9
clone_size: -
cdr3_nt: TGTGCCAGCAGCCTACCATCGGATACGCAGTATTTT
cdr3_aa: CASSLPSDTQYF

j_call: TRBJ2-1
d_call: TRBD2
v_call: TRBV15
clone_size: -
cdr3_nt: TGTGCCACCAGCCGGACTAGCGGGGCTGGTTACAATGAGCAGTTCTTC
cdr3_aa: CATSRTSGAGYNEQFF

j_call: TRBJ2-7
d_call: -
v_call: TRBV19
clone_size: -
cdr3_nt: TGTGCCAGTAGTACAGGGGCTGGAGAGCAGTACTTC
cdr3_aa: CASSTGAGEQYF

j_call: TRBJ1-2
d_call: -
v_call: TRBV3-1/TRBV3-2
clone_size: -
cdr3_nt: TGTGCCAGCAGCCAAGAAGTGGCCAGGCGGGTCGGCTACACCTTC
cdr3_aa: CASSQEVARRVGYTF

j_call: TRBJ1-2
d_call: TRBD1
v_call: TRBV6-5
clone_size: -
cdr3_nt: TGTGCCAGCAGTTACTCGCCGACAGGGGCAGGTGATGGCTACACCTTC
cdr3_aa: CASSYSPTGAGDGYTF

j_call: TRBJ1-3
d_call: -
v_call: TRBV7-8
clone_size: -
cdr3_nt: TGTGCCAGCAGCTTGAACGATCCGGGCTCTGGAAACACCATATATTTT
cdr3_aa: CASSLNDPGSGNTIYF

j_call: TRBJ1-2
d_call: -
v_call: TRBV11-2
clone_size: -
cdr3_nt: TGTGCCAGCAGCTTAAACTCTAACTATGGCTACACCTTC
cdr3_aa: CASSLNSNYGYTF

j_call: TRBJ1-3
d_call: TRBD1
v_call: TRBV29-1
clone_size: -
cdr3_nt: TGCAGCGTTAACCTGGGACAGGGGGAAGGAAACACCATATATTTT
cdr3_aa: CSVNLGQGEGNTIYF

j_call: TRBJ2-3
d_call: -
v_call: TRBV7-8
clone_size: -
cdr3_nt: TGTGCCAGCAGCTTTTCGGAGGCAGATACGCAGTATTTT
cdr3_aa: CASSFSEADTQYF

j_call: TRBJ1-5
d_call: -
v_call: TRBV7-9
clone_size: -
cdr3_nt: TGTGCCAGCAGTCCCACCAACAGGGATCAGCCCCAGCATTTT
cdr3_aa: CASSPTNRDQPQHF

j_call: TRBJ1-5
d_call: TRBD1
v_call: TRBV19
clone_size: -
cdr3_nt: TGTGCCAGTGTTCCTTCTCTTGGGACAGGGGGTTTCCATCAGCCCCAGCATTTT
cdr3_aa: CASVPSLGTGGFHQPQHF

j_call: TRBJ1-2
d_call: TRBD1
v_call: TRBV10-3
clone_size: -
cdr3_nt: TGTGCCATCAGTGAACAAAACAGGGGGTCTGGCTACACCTTC
cdr3_aa: CAISEQNRGSGYTF

j_call: TRBJ2-7
d_call: -
v_call: TRBV6-5
clone_size: once
cdr3_nt: TGTGCCAGCAGTCCCCGACTAGACTACGAGCAGTACTTC
cdr3_aa: CASSPRLDYEQYF

j_call: TRBJ2-2
d_call: TRBD1
v_call: TRBV7-2
clone_size: -
cdr3_nt: TGTGCCAGCACCCCGACAGGGAGTGTTGCCGGGGAGCTGTTTTTT
cdr3_aa: CASTPTGSVAGELFF

j_call: TRBJ2-2
d_call: -
v_call: TRBV19
clone_size: medium-sized
cdr3_nt: TGTGCCAGTAGTATAGATACAGGGTTGTGGGAGCTGTTTTTT
cdr3_aa: CASSIDTGLWELFF

j_call: TRBJ2-2
d_call: TRBD2
v_call: TRBV11-3
clone_size: -
cdr3_nt: TGTGCCAGCAGCTTTGGGCTAGCGGGACCGAACACCGGGGAGCTGTTTTTT
cdr3_aa: CASSFGLAGPNTGELFF

j_call: TRBJ1-2
d_call: -
v_call: TRBV7-8
clone_size: once
cdr3_nt: TGTGCCAGCAGCCTGGACTTGAGAGGCTACACCTTC
cdr3_aa: CASSLDLRGYTF

j_call: TRBJ2-3
d_call: -
v_call: TRBV7-3
clone_size: -
cdr3_nt: TGTGCCAGCAGCCCTCTATCCAGCACAGATACGCAGTATTTT
cdr3_aa: CASSPLSSTDTQYF

j_call: TRBJ1-1
d_call: -
v_call: TRBV29-1
clone_size: -
cdr3_nt: TGCAGCGTTGCAATGCGGGCGCGCACTGAAGCTTTCTTT
cdr3_aa: CSVAMRARTEAFF

j_call: TRBJ2-3
d_call: -
v_call: TRBV24-1
clone_size: -
cdr3_nt: TGTGCCACCACCTCCGTGAGCTCAGATACGCAGTATTTT
cdr3_aa: CATTSVSSDTQYF

j_call: TRBJ1-2
d_call: -
v_call: TRBV6-5
clone_size: -
cdr3_nt: TGTGCCAGCAGTTACTCTGGGGCGAGGCTTTTCTTC
cdr3_aa: CASSYSGARLFF

j_call: TRBJ2-7
d_call: TRBD2
v_call: TRBV9
clone_size: -
cdr3_nt: TGTGCCAGCAGCGTAGGACTAGCGAGCTCCTACGAGCAGTACTTC
cdr3_aa: CASSVGLASSYEQYF

j_call: TRBJ2-3
d_call: TRBD2
v_call: TRBV7-2
clone_size: once
cdr3_nt: TGTGCCAGCAGCTTAGGGGCGGGGGGGGCCACAGATACGCAGTATTTT
cdr3_aa: CASSLGAGGATDTQYF

j_call: TRBJ2-7
d_call: -
v_call: TRBV3-1/TRBV3-2
clone_size: few
cdr3_nt: TGTGCCAGCAGCCAAGACCGGGTGGACTATGCCTACGAGCAGTACTTC
cdr3_aa: CASSQDRVDYAYEQYF